This TCR beta chain was obtained from a study of circulating and synovial CD4+ cells in juvenile arthritis. Study-wide results and limits: CPL versus bulk CD4 samples: T cell genome counts differed by at least an order of magnitude. Compared with bulk blood, circulating pathogenic-like lymphocytes shared substantially more CDR3 sequences with synovial T cells.

Worth noting for this clone: What it binds is unknown.

Libraries were prepared by immunoSEQ multiplex PCR; TCRdb keeps only in-frame clonotypes and omits some of them. The sample lists about 36,000 clones; approximately 93% were seen once. This clonotype was obtained from a human donor with juvenile idiopathic arthritis. The source material was CD4+ T cells from blood.

The CDR3 loop reads CASSQAIYNEQFF. The DNA for the CDR3 is TGTGCCAGCAGCCAAGCCATCTACAATGAGCAGTTCTTC. This chain links TRBV14 with TRBJ2-1; no firm D call. Germline values: CDR1 SGHDN, CDR2 FVKESK. V was clipped by 1 base and J by 3 bases, with 4 bases between them. The CDR3 extends over 13 amino acids.